This T cell receptor (beta chain) was sequenced in a study of cytomegalovirus exposure and HLA in healthy donors. Germline V gene data show CDR1 as MGHDK and CDR2 as SYGVNS. This CDR3 contains 16 residues. V was clipped by 3 bases and J by 4 bases, with 16 bases between them. Assay: immunoSEQ multiplex PCR; the TCRdb copy retains only in-frame clones and omits some. The sample contains around 300,000 clones, around 85% of which appear only once. The chain uses TRBV25-1 and TRBJ1-3, with D tentatively TRBD1 (6 bases). The sample comprised PBMCs. The sequence derives from a young woman in good health and CMV-seronegative. The CDR3 DNA reads TGTGCCAGCAGTGATAACGGCAGGGGAGTGGGAAACACCATATATTTT. It yields the protein CASSDNGRGVGNTIYF.